The next 2 T cell receptor beta chains were all read from a single sample in a study of PD-1 blockade in classical Hodgkin lymphoma. Some clones are missing from TCRdb's copy, which holds only in-frame ones; the method was immunoSEQ multiplex PCR. The sample lists about 66,000 clones, 71% occurring once. Exposure to brentuximab vedotin varied, and each patient had relapsed following autologous stem cell transplantation. Source: peripheral blood mononuclear cells (PBMCs), taken before the second cycle of nivolumab. Receptors originate from a human donor with classical Hodgkin lymphoma.

The genes are TRBV11-3 and TRBJ1-2; D is perhaps TRBD1 (6 bases). CDR1 and CDR2 from the germline V gene are SGHNT and YENEEA. This CDR3 is built from 14 residues. V was cut by 5 bases and J by 7 bases, with 17 bases left in between. CDR3 bases: TGTGCCAGCAGCCTTTCACAGGGATCTCGTGGCTACACCTTC. It yields the protein CASSLSQGSRGYTF.

The genes are TRBV9 and TRBJ1-5; a weak D match, TRBD1 (5 bases). Trimming removed 2 bases from V and 1 base from J, with 10 bases in between. This CDR3 has 15 residues. Germline lookup yields CDR1 SGDLS and CDR2 YYNGEE. For the CDR3, the DNA is TGTGCCAGCAGCGTCGGGGGGAAAAGCAATCAGCCCCAGCATTTT. It specifies CASSVGGKSNQPQHF.